This passage covers 26 T cell receptor beta chains from one sample sequenced in a study of T-cell memory formation after mild COVID-19. TCRdb independently ran MiXCR on the 5' RACE reads; one entry per CDR3 protein. The sample shows 290,000 or so distinct CDR3 sequences, 15% to 20% of them seen only once. The sequencing input was PBMCs or a T cell subset sorted from them (not recorded which). These receptors were collected from a man younger than 35 who had mild COVID-19 (a few samples of this study predate the infection). Cell type and time point are not known.

This clonotype occurred many times. The chain uses TRBV29-1 and TRBJ1-2; 8 bases agree with TRBD1. CDR1 and CDR2 from the germline V gene are SQVTM and ANQGSEA. The CDR3 length is 11 residues. V lost 4 bases and J lost 9; bases outside the gene matches: 4. Written as DNA, the CDR3 is TGCAGCGTTGGCCGGGACAGGCGCTACACCTTC. It specifies CSVGRDRRYTF. The full variable domain, with the rest looked up from reference TRBV29-1 and TRBJ1-2, is SAVISQKPSRDICQRGTSLTIQCQVDSQVTMMFWYRQQPGQSLTLIATANQGSEATYESGFVIDKFPISRPNLTFSTLTVSNMSPEDSSIYLCSVGRDRRYTFGSGTRLTVV.

The V gene is TRBV29-1, the J gene TRBJ2-2; maybe TRBD2 (5 bases). Germline V lookup: CDR1 SQVTM, CDR2 ANQGSEA. CDR3 length: 15 amino acids. Trimming removed 7 bases at V and 0 bases at J, with 15 bases between. The CDR3 loop is CSGRGLGANTGELFF. For the CDR3, the DNA is TGCAGCGGGAGAGGGTTGGGAGCGAACACCGGGGAGCTGTTTTTT.

This clonotype appeared many times. The V call is TRBV18, the J call TRBJ2-7; 12 bases are a match to TRBD2. The CDR3 totals 16 residues. The trim removed 3 bases at V and 7 bases at J, leaving 10 bases unmatched. Germline assignment: CDR1 KGHSH and CDR2 LQKENI. CDR3 amino acids: CASSPITSGRTGEQYF. Written as DNA, the CDR3 is TGTGCCAGCTCACCGATAACTAGCGGGAGGACGGGGGAGCAGTACTTC.

This clonotype was observed a few times. The rearrangement joins TRBV10-3 to TRBJ2-1; D is undetermined. CDR3 length: 12 residues. Deletions cut 4 bases from V and 12 bases from J, with 13 bases between. CDR1 and CDR2 (germline): ENHRY, SYGVKD. The CDR3 region has the DNA TGTGCCATCAGTGGGATAGCACCCGGGCAGTTCTTC. Its translation is CAISGIAPGQFF.

This clonotype was detected many times. The chain carries TRBV4-1 and TRBJ2-2, with D maybe TRBD1 (6 bases). This CDR3 region has 14 residues. Germline V gene lookup returns CDR1 MGHRA and CDR2 YSYEKL. The V end was cut by 2 bases, the J end by 5 bases, with 9 bases between. In DNA, the CDR3 is TGCGCCAGCAGCCAATTACAGGGAACCGGGGAGCTGTTTTTT. Its translation: CASSQLQGTGELFF.

The chain recombines TRBV6-5 with TRBJ2-1; no definite D call. The V and J ends lost 0 bases and 4 bases respectively, with 7 bases between them. This CDR3 contains 14 residues. Germline V lookup: CDR1 MNHEY, CDR2 SVGAGI. CDR3 residues: CASSYSKGYNEQFF. DNA of the CDR3: TGTGCCAGCAGTTACTCGAAGGGTTACAATGAGCAGTTCTTC.

The V and J genes are TRBV28 and TRBJ1-1, with 8 bases lining up with TRBD1. Per germline, CDR1 MDHEN and CDR2 SYDVKM. With V trimmed by 7 bases and J by 5 bases, 9 bases remained unmatched. CDR3 size: 14 residues. The chain's CDR3 is CASKQTGVGTEAFF. The CDR3 nucleotides read TGTGCCAGCAAACAGACAGGGGTCGGGACTGAAGCTTTCTTT.

CDR3 sequence: CASSLKLSSYNEQFF. CDR3 coding DNA: TGTGCCAGCAGCTTAAAGCTTAGCTCCTACAATGAGCAGTTCTTC. J is TRBJ2-1 and V is TRBV11-1, with D unresolved. V gave up 2 bases and J gave up 0 bases, with 8 bases separating them. CDR1 SGHAT and CDR2 FQDESV come from the germline V gene (reference sequence). This CDR3 has 15 residues.

The V and J genes are TRBV7-6 and TRBJ1-4, with 9 bases that match TRBD1. V gave up 1 base and J gave up 7 bases; unmatched junction bases: 4. From germline, CDR1 is SGHVS and CDR2 FNYEAQ. The CDR3 has 15 amino acids. For the CDR3, the DNA is TGTGCCAGCAGCTTAGAGGGACAGGGTAGTGAAAAACTGTTTTTT. It translates to CASSLEGQGSEKLFF.

The table lists this clonotype with a few counts. The chain couples TRBV11-2 to TRBJ2-4, with 7 positions matching TRBD2. The CDR3 spans 15 residues. Germline V CDR1 and CDR2: SGHAT, FQNNGV. Trimming removed 1 base from V and 3 bases from J; junction bases left unmatched: 3. The CDR3 here is CASSLGAGHKNIQYF. As DNA, the CDR3 is TGTGCCAGCAGCTTAGGAGCGGGGCACAAAAACATTCAGTACTTC.

The sample holds many counts of this clonotype. J is TRBJ2-1 and V is TRBV11-2; D is uncertain. From germline, CDR1 is SGHAT and CDR2 FQNNGV. V was shortened by 5 bases and J by 7 bases, with 3 bases between the two germline ends. This CDR3 spans 10 amino acids. The CDR3 sequence: CASSENEQFF. CDR3 in DNA: TGTGCCAGCAGCGAGAATGAGCAGTTCTTC.

J is TRBJ1-6 and V is TRBV7-2, with 7 nucleotides matching TRBD1. This CDR3 spans 16 amino acids. Trimming removed 1 base from V and 1 base from J; junction bases left unmatched: 1. In germline, CDR1 is SGHTA, CDR2 FQGNSA. The CDR3 sequence: CASSLGRGSYNSPLHF. The CDR3 DNA sequence: TGTGCCAGCAGCTTAGGCAGGGGGTCCTATAATTCACCCCTCCACTTT.

This clonotype has just a few counts. V usage is TRBV7-2 and J usage is TRBJ2-3; D is unresolved. Germline assignment: CDR1 SGHTA and CDR2 FQGNSA. The CDR3 has 15 amino acids. V was trimmed by 5 bases and J by 0 bases, leaving 12 bases between them. CDR3 bases: TGTGCCAGCAGCCCGGTTGGGTGGAGCACAGATACGCAGTATTTT. This encodes CASSPVGWSTDTQYF.

This clonotype turned up a few times. The rearrangement uses TRBV12-3 or TRBV12-4 and TRBJ1-1; D unclear. Trimming stripped 5 bases from V and 5 bases from J, with 12 bases between. The CDR3 has 13 amino acids. The CDR3 region is CASSLRPTTEAFF. The CDR3 DNA reads TGTGCCAGCAGTCTTAGACCTACGACTGAAGCTTTCTTT.

This chain uses TRBV11-2 with TRBJ1-4, with D unresolved. There are 12 residues in the CDR3. V shed 5 bases and J shed 10 bases, with 11 bases lying between them. CDR1 is SGHAT and CDR2 is FQNNGV in the germline V gene. In nucleotides, the CDR3 is TGTGCCAGCAGCACCCACCCTGGAAAACTGTTTTTT. Its protein product is CASSTHPGKLFF.

This clonotype was counted between two and nine times. V is TRBV12-3 or TRBV12-4 and J is TRBJ2-3; D remains unclear. Trimming cost V 2 bases and J 3 bases, with 9 bases left between them. This CDR3 comprises 14 residues. The CDR3: CASSLRRNTDTQYF. CDR3 sequence (DNA): TGTGCCAGCAGTTTACGCCGAAATACAGATACGCAGTATTTT.

This clonotype was detected many times. The chain links TRBV20-1 to TRBJ2-5; D unclear. The CDR3 runs 12 residues. Germline lookup yields CDR1 DFQATT and CDR2 SNEGSKA (reference sequence). The V gene lost 3 bases and the J gene lost 5 bases, with 10 bases spanning the gap. This CDR3 is CSASSFRETQYF. CDR3 in DNA: TGCAGTGCTAGTTCGTTCAGGGAGACCCAGTACTTC.

The chain uses TRBV28 and TRBJ2-5; possibly TRBD1 for D (6 bases). This CDR3 has 16 amino acids. Germline V gene data show CDR1 as MDHEN and CDR2 as SYDVKM. The ends were cut back, 3 bases at V and 5 bases at J, with 19 bases in the middle. Here the CDR3 DNA reads TGTGCCAGCAGTTTCCGACAGGTTCGGCTTGGGGAGACCCAGTACTTC. It specifies CASSFRQVRLGETQYF.

This clonotype came up once. The rearrangement links TRBV6-2 or TRBV6-3 to TRBJ2-7, with D unresolved. Trimming shortened V by 2 bases and J by 3 bases, and 5 bases separated the two germline ends. The CDR3 contains 12 residues. Germline V gene data show CDR1 as MNHEY and CDR2 as SVGEGT. CDR3 protein: CASSYTIYEQYF. DNA of the CDR3: TGTGCCAGCAGTTACACAATCTACGAGCAGTACTTC.

Only a few counts were recorded for this clonotype. Written as DNA, the CDR3 is TGTGCCAGCAGCTTACCGCTGGCCACCTACGAGCAGTACTTC. This encodes CASSLPLATYEQYF. The chain joins TRBV7-9 to TRBJ2-7; no clear D. CDR3 length: 14 residues. Trimming left V 2 bases short and J 2 bases short, with 10 bases between. CDR1 SEHNR and CDR2 FQNEAQ come from the germline V gene (reference sequence).

This clonotype has a handful of counts. The genes are TRBV5-1 and TRBJ1-2; weak D call: TRBD1 (5 bases). Between the trimmed V and J ends, which lost 0 bases and 6 bases, there was a span of 15 bases. The CDR3 has 15 amino acids. The V gene's germline CDR1 is SGHRS and CDR2 YFSETQ. In DNA form, the CDR3 reads TGCGCCAGCAGCTTGGAGGTCCCGGGGGACGATGGCTACACCTTC. It specifies CASSLEVPGDDGYTF. The full variable domain, rest sourced from reference TRBV5-1 and TRBJ1-2, is KAGVTQTPRYLIKTRGQQVTLSCSPISGHRSVSWYQQTPGQGLQFLFEYFSETQRNKGNFPGRFSGRQFSNSRSEMNVSTLELGDSALYLCASSLEVPGDDGYTFGSGTRLTVV.

The chain joins TRBV6-6 to TRBJ2-5, with 7 positions matching TRBD1. CDR3 length: 17 residues. V gave up 6 bases and J gave up 0 bases; unmatched junction bases: 13. Germline CDR1 is MNHNY and CDR2 is SVGAGI (reference sequence). CDR3 nucleotide sequence: TGTGCCAGCAGCCCGTATCCCGCAGGGGGAAACCAAGAGACCCAGTACTTC. This encodes CASSPYPAGGNQETQYF.

The chain has TRBV18 and TRBJ1-1; D might be TRBD1 (5 bases). Germline V gene lookup returns CDR1 KGHSH and CDR2 LQKENI. V was shortened by 3 bases and J by 6 bases, with 14 bases between the two germline ends. The length of the CDR3 is 14 residues. CDR3 sequence (DNA): TGTGCCAGCTCACCTGCGGAGGGGAAGGCTGAAGCTTTCTTT. Protein product: CASSPAEGKAEAFF.

This clonotype was recorded many times. The chain couples TRBV27 to TRBJ2-7; 8 nucleotides agree with TRBD1. Losses at the gene ends were 2 bases for V and 7 bases for J; bases not matched to a gene: 7. CDR1 MNHEY and CDR2 SMNVEV come from the germline V gene (reference sequence). This CDR3 comprises 14 residues. The CDR3, as DNA: TGTGCCAGCAGTTTACCAGGGGGCGCCTGGGAGCAGTACGTC. It encodes CASSLPGGAWEQYV.

This clonotype was seen only a few times. The V and J genes are TRBV5-1 and TRBJ1-1; D not resolved. V lost 2 bases and J lost 7, with 15 bases in between. Germline CDR1 SGHRS, CDR2 YFSETQ. CDR3 length equals 14 residues. In DNA form, the CDR3 reads TGCGCCAGCAGCTTCCAAACAGCGACCGGTGAAGCTTTCTTT. This translates into CASSFQTATGEAFF.

The chain carries TRBV20-1 and TRBJ1-5, with 7 bases lining up with TRBD1. V shed 0 bases and J 5 bases; nucleotides not matched to a gene: 4. Germline CDR1 is DFQATT and CDR2 is SNEGSKA (reference sequence). The CDR3 loop spans 14 amino acids. CDR3 bases: TGCAGTGCTAGAGATCAAGGGGGCCATCAGCCCCAGCATTTT. Its translation is CSARDQGGHQPQHF.